This TCR beta chain was profiled in a study of T cells expressing NK-cell markers (dated by TCRdb to about 2020). In terms of the full investigation: In sorted CD3+CD56+NKG2C+, CD3+CD56+NKG2C- and CD3+CD56-NKG2C+ T-cell subsets from 7 to 9 donors, TCR beta-chain repertoires were profiled. Of the eight sequenced donors, seven were found to be HCMV-seropositive and one was found to be HCMV-seronegative. Randomly selected healthy volunteers, three men and five women, were used as the eight sequenced donors. Illumina HiSeq 2000/2500, MiSeq or NextSeq was used to sequence libraries as 2 x 150 bp reads. The full study reports these points: In more than five donors, the dominant CD3+CD56+NKG2C+ clonotypes were found to rank among the top 10 CD8+ clonotypes and to make up 1.0-7.0% of CD8+ T cells. Those dominant clonotypes were again the most abundant among CD3+CD56-NKG2C+ cells in several donors, at about 25-65%. Whether the expanded NKG2C-expressing T cell clones were specific for HCMV antigens was left unclear.

HCMV-specific IgG was detected in serum with a commercial ELISA kit to determine HCMV serostatus. Ficoll density gradient centrifugation was used to isolate peripheral blood mononuclear cells from blood. The reads were generated on an Illumina HiSeq 2000. 5'RACE template switching, by which a universal primer site and unique molecular identifiers were added, was used to make TCR beta cDNA libraries. cDNA synthesis was primed from the TCR beta constant segment, followed by two successive PCR amplification steps. Per the original workflow: Reads were demultiplexed and grouped by UMI with MIGEC, and clonotypes were assembled and quantified with MiTCR. To exclude erroneous sequences, only TCR cDNA sequences supported by at least two reads were retained. The tcR package was used for downstream repertoire analysis, with clonotypes matched between fractions based on CDR3 nucleotide sequence plus V segment. VDJmatch was used to annotate antigen specificity against VDJdb, with one amino acid substitution in CDR3 permitted. Each CDR3 protein sequence appears as one entry after TCRdb reprocessed the reads, and no DNA is included. TCRdb assigned the V and J calls; the authors' analysis was not used. The sample table records 550,000 to 600,000 distinct CDR3 sequences. The top ten hold under 4.5% of the sample.

CDR1 and CDR2, looked up from the germline V gene (reference sequence), are SEHNR and FQNEAQ. Its CDR3 holds 14 amino acids, cysteine through phenylalanine. The DNA is not on file. About this clonotype: The specificity of this receptor is unknown.

This receptor was taken from a man younger than 35 in good health. Donor details come from another sample of the same person, matched by shared clones. The sample taken for sequencing was blood T cells: a sorted CD56 or NKG2C T cell subset, CD4+ or CD8+ T cells, or bulk PBMC T cells (not recorded which). The sequence joins TRBV7-9 to TRBJ1-2; TCRdb proposes TRBD1, but this gene call is untestable without DNA. CDR3 sequence: CASSEKQGDYGYTF. The CDR3, completed at both ends by the reference TRBV7-9 and TRBJ1-2 genes, gives the full variable domain DTGVSQNPRHKITKRGQNVTFRCDPISEHNRLYWYRQTLGQGPEFLTYFQNEAQLEKSRLLSDRFSAERPKGSFSTLEIQRTEQGDSAMYLCASSEKQGDYGYTFGSGTRLTVV.